The clone carrying this T cell receptor (beta chain) was found a few times. The antigen is undetermined. This sample was taken from a study of metastatic and nonmetastatic thyroid tumors. Whole-study context: Where malignant and benign thyroid patients were concerned, repertoires were compared across blood and tumor or nodule tissue. Overall study results and limits: Within blood and tumor, benign nodules reportedly had significantly lower TCR beta diversity than malignant thyroid tumors did.

Thyroid surgery had not been preceded by any treatment in any patient. The CDR3 spans 19 residues. Per germline, CDR1 SGHAT and CDR2 FQNNGV. The V end was cut by 5 bases, the J end by 6 bases, with 29 bases between. Original analysis: What underpinned the distant-metastasis classifier for papillary thyroid cancer was the set of CDR3 differences across clinicopathological groups. TCRdb redid the clone calls on the PCR reads using MiXCR. TCRdb's processing, not the authors', yielded these V and J calls. In the table there are 35,000 to 40,000 clones, around 27% of which are singletons. The chain uses TRBV11-2 and TRBJ1-3; D might be TRBD1 (5 bases). The sequence was obtained from a male donor with papillary thyroid cancer or a benign thyroid nodule (not recorded which). Some clones in this sample may be carry-over from other donors' samples. Material: blood. The CDR3 spells CASSRSGRSTGFYVNTIYF. The CDR3, as DNA: TGTGCCAGCAGCCGATCAGGGCGGAGTACAGGTTTTTACGTAAACACCATATATTTT.